Sequencing of this TCR beta chain was carried out in a study of T cell repertoires in cytomegalovirus infection. This clonotype has just a few counts. TCRdb analysed the reads with MiXCR anew, one entry per CDR3 protein. There are around 200,000 distinct CDR3 sequences in the sample; approximately 18% occur only once, and almost 25% lies in the top ten. With 1 base removed from V and 2 bases from J, the gap between germline ends came to 12 bases. The CDR3 loop spans 15 amino acids. The germline V gene has CDR1 SEHNR and CDR2 FQNEAQ (reference sequence). The chain carries TRBV7-9 and TRBJ2-7, with D perhaps TRBD2 (6 bases). This sequence was found in a human donor in good health (CMV status not recorded). Some clones in this sample may be carry-over from other donors' samples. Sequenced input: CD8+ T cells from PBMCs. DNA for the CDR3: TGTGCCAGCAGCTTAGGGGGGGACGTAACCTACGAGCAGTACTTC. Protein sequence: CASSLGGDVTYEQYF.